This T cell receptor beta chain was documented in a study of CD8+ T cells in alopecia areata. It was cDNA, reverse transcribed from extracted RNA, that served as the sequencing template. TCRdb's copy holds only in-frame clones and misses some; the assay was immunoSEQ multiplex PCR. The data show about 200,000 clones, with over 55% seen just once and 1% held by the top ten. The treatment denotes: oral pan-JAK inhibitor, 5-10 mg twice daily. Sample: CD4+ T cells sorted from blood, taken at week 24, from a patient treated with tofacitinib. This TCR came from a human donor with alopecia areata.

For the CDR3, the DNA is TGTGCCAGCAGTGAAGCGGGGAGATACGAGCAGTACTTC. As protein: CASSEAGRYEQYF. J is TRBJ2-7 and V is TRBV6-1; D is perhaps TRBD2 (5 bases). Trimming took 0 bases from V and 4 from J, leaving 7 bases between them. From germline, CDR1 is MNHNS and CDR2 SASEGT. The CDR3 totals 13 residues.